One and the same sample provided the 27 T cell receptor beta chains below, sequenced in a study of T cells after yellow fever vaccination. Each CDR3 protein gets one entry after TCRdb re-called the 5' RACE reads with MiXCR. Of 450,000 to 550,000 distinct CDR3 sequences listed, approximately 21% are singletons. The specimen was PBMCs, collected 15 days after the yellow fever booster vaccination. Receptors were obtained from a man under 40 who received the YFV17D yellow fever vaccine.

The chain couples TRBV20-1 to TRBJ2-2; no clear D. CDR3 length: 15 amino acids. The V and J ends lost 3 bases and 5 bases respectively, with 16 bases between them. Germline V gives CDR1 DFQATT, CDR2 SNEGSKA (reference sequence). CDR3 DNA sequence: TGCAGTGCTAGTAATGTGCCCCTGGGGACCGGGGAGCTGTTTTTT. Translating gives CSASNVPLGTGELFF.

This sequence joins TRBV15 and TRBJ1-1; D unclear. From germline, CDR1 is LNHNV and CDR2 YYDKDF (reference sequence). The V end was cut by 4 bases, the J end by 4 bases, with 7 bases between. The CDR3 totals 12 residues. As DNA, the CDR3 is TGTGCCACCAGCACATCAAGCACTGAAGCTTTCTTT. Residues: CATSTSSTEAFF.

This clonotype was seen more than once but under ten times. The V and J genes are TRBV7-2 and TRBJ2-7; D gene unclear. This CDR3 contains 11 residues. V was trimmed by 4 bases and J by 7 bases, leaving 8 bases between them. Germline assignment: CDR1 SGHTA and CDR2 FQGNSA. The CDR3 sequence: CASSSMGEQYF. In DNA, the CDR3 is TGTGCCAGCAGCTCGATGGGGGAGCAGTACTTC.

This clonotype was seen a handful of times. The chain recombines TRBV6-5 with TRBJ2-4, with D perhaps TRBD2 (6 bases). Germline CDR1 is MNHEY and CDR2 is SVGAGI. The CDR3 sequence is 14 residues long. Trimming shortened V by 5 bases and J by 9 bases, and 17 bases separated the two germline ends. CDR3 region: CASSNGVGGAIQYF. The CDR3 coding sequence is TGTGCCAGCAGTAACGGGGTGGGAGGCGCCATTCAGTACTTC.

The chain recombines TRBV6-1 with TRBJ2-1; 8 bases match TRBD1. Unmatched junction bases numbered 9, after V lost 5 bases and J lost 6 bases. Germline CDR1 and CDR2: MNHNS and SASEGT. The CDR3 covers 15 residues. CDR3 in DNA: TGTGCCAGCAGTCCAGGACAGGGAGTGTTCAATGAGCAGTTCTTC. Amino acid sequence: CASSPGQGVFNEQFF.

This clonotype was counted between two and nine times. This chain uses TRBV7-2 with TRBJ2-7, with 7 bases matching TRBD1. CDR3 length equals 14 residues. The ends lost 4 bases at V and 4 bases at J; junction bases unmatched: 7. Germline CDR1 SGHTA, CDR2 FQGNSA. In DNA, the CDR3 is TGTGCCAGCAGCTCACAGGGGAAAGGGTACGAGCAGTACTTC. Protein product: CASSSQGKGYEQYF.

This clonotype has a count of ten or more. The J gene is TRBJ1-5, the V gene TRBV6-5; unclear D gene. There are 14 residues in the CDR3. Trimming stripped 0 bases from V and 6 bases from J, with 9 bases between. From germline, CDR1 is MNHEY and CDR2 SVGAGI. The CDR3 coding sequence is TGTGCCAGCAGTTACTCAAGTGTAGCTCAGCCCCAGCATTTT. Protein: CASSYSSVAQPQHF.

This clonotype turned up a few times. The DNA of the CDR3 is TGCAGTGCAATGGGAGCGGGGGACTGGAATGAGCAGTTCTTC. Translation gives CSAMGAGDWNEQFF. The V call is TRBV20-1, the J call TRBJ2-1; 8 bases map to TRBD2. The CDR3 loop spans 14 amino acids. CDR1 is DFQATT, CDR2 SNEGSKA, per germline (reference sequence). V lost 6 bases and J lost 7; bases outside the gene matches: 11.

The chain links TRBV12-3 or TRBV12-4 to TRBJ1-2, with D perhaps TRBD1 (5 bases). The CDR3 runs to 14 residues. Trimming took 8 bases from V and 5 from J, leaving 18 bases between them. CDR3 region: CASRGVELQYGYTF. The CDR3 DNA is TGTGCCAGCCGAGGGGTGGAGCTACAATATGGCTACACCTTC.

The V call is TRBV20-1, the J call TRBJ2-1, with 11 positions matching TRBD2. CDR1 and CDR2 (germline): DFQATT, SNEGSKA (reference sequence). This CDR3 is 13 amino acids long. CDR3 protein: CSPTSGRVGEQFF. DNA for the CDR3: TGCAGCCCCACTAGCGGGAGAGTAGGTGAGCAGTTCTTC.

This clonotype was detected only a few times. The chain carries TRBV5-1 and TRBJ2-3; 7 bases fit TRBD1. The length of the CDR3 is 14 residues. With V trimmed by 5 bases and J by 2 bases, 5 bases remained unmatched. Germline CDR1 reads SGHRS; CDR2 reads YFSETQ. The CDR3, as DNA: TGCGCCAGCAGTCAGGGGGACACCACAGATACGCAGTATTTT. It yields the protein CASSQGDTTDTQYF. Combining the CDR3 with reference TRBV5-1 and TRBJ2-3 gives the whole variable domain KAGVTQTPRYLIKTRGQQVTLSCSPISGHRSVSWYQQTPGQGLQFLFEYFSETQRNKGNFPGRFSGRQFSNSRSEMNVSTLELGDSALYLCASSQGDTTDTQYFGPGTRLTVL.

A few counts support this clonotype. CDR3 sequence: CASSQGLDTEAFF. CDR3 nucleotide sequence: TGCGCCAGCAGCCAAGGCTTAGACACTGAAGCTTTCTTT. V usage is TRBV4-1 and J usage is TRBJ1-1; D remains ambiguous. The CDR3 is 13 amino acids. The germline V gene has CDR1 MGHRA and CDR2 YSYEKL. The V and J ends lost 1 base and 3 bases respectively, with 6 bases between them.

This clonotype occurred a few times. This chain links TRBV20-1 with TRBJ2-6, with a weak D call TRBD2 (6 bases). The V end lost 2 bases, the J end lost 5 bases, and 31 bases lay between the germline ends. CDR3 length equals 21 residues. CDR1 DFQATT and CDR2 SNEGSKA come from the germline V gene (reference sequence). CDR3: CSARSTGAAISGDPWANVLTF. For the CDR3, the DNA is TGCAGTGCTAGATCAACGGGAGCAGCCATTTCAGGTGATCCCTGGGCCAACGTCCTGACTTTC.

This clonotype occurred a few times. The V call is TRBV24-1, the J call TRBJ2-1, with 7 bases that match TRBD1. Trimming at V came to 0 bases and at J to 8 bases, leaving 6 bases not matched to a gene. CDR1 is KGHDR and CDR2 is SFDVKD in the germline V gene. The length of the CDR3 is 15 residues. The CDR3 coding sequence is TGTGCCACCAGTGATTTGCGGACGCAGGGGGATGAGCAGTTCTTC. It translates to CATSDLRTQGDEQFF.

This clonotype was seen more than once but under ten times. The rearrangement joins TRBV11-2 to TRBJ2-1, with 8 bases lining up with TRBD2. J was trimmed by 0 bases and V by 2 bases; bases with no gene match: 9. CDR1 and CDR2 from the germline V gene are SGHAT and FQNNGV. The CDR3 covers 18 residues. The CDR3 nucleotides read TGTGCCAGCAGCTTAACCGGACTAGCCCTGAGCTCCTACAATGAGCAGTTCTTC. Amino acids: CASSLTGLALSSYNEQFF. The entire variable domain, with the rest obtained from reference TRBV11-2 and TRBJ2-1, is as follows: EAGVAQSPRYKIIEKRQSVAFWCNPISGHATLYWYQQILGQGPKLLIQFQNNGVVDDSQLPKDRFSAERLKGVDSTLKIQPAKLEDSAVYLCASSLTGLALSSYNEQFFGPGTRLTVL.

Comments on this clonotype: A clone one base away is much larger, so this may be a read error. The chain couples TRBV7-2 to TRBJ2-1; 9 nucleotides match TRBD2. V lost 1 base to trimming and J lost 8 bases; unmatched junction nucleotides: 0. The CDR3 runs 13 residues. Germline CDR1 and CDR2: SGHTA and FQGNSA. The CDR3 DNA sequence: TGTGCCAGCAGCTTAGGGACTAGCGATGAGCAGTTCTTC. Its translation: CASSLGTSDEQFF.

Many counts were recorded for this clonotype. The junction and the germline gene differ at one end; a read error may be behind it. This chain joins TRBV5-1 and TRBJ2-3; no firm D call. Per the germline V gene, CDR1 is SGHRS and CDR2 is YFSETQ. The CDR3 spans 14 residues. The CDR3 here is CASSLVGRTDTQYF. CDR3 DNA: TGTGCCAGCAGCCTGGTCGGACGCACAGATACGCAGTATTTT. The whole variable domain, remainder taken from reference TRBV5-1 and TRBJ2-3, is KAGVTQTPRYLIKTRGQQVTLSCSPISGHRSVSWYQQTPGQGLQFLFEYFSETQRNKGNFPGRFSGRQFSNSRSEMNVSTLELGDSALYLCASSLVGRTDTQYFGPGTRLTVL.

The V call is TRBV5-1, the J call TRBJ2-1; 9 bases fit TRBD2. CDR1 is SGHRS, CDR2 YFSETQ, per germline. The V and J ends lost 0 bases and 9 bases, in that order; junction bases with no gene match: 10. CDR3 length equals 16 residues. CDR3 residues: CASSLDAGGPQGEQFF. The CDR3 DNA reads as TGCGCCAGCAGCTTGGACGCGGGAGGGCCCCAAGGTGAGCAGTTCTTC.

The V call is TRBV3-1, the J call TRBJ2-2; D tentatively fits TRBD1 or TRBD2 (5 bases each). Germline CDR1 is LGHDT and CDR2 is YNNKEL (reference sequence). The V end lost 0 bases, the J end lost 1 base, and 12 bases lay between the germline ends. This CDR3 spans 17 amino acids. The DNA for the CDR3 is TGTGCCAGCAGCCAAGAGAGGGGCGTAGGGAACACCGGGGAGCTGTTTTTT. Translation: CASSQERGVGNTGELFF.

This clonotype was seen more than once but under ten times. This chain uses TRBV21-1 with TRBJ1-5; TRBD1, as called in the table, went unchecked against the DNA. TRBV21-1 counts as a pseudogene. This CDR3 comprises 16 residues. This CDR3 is CASSKGGQGTNQPQHF. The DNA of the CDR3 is TGTGCCAGCAGCAAAGGGGGGCAGGGGACGAATCAGCCCCAGCATTTT.

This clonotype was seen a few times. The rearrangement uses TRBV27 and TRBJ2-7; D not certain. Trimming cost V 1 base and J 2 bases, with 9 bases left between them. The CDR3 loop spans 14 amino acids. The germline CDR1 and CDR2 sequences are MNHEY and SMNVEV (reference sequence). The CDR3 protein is CASSLYLGTYEQYF. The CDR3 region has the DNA TGTGCCAGCAGTTTATACCTGGGAACCTACGAGCAGTACTTC.

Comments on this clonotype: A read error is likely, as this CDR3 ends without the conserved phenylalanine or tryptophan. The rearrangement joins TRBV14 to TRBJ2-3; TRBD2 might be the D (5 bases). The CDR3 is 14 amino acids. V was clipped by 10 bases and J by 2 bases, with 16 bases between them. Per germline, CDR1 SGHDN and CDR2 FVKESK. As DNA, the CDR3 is TGTGCCACCTCGGCAGCGGTCCCCACAGATACGCAGTATTGT. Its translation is CATSAAVPTDTQYC.

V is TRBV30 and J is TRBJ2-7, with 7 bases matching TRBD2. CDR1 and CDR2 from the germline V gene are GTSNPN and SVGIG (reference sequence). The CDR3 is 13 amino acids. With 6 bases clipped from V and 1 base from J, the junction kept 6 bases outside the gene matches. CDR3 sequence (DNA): TGTGCCTGTGGCGGGGGAGTATCCTACGAGCAGTACTTC. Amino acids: CACGGGVSYEQYF.

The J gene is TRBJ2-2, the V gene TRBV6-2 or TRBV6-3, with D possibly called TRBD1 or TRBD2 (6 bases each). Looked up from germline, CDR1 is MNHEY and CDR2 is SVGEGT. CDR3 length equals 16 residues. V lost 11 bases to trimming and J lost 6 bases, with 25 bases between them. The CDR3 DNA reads TGTGCCGTAACCCGGGGGCAGGGCGTGTTGGCCGGGGAGCTGTTTTTT. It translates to CAVTRGQGVLAGELFF.

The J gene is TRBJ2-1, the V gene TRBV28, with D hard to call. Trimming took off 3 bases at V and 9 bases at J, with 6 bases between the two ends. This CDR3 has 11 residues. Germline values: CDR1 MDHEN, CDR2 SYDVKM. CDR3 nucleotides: TGTGCCAGCAGTTTTATCGGTGAGCAGTTCTTC. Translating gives CASSFIGEQFF.

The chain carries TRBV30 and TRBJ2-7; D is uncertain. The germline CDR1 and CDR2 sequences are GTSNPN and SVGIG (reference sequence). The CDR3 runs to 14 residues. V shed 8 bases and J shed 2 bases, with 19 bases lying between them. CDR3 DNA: TGTGCCAGACGCACGGCCAACAGACCCTACGAGCAGTACTTC. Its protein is CARRTANRPYEQYF.

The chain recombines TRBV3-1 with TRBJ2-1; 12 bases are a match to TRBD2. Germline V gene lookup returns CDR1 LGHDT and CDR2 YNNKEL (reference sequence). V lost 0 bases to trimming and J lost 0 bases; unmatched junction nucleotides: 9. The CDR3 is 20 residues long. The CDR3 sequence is CASSQDQRTSGIGSYNEQFF. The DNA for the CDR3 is TGTGCCAGCAGCCAAGATCAGCGGACTAGCGGGATTGGCTCCTACAATGAGCAGTTCTTC.